These 28 T cell receptor beta chains came from one sample sequenced in a study of CD8 T cells in ankylosing spondylitis. Broader study findings: A TCR beta motif of 7 to 9 highly homologous variants seemed to mark ankylosing spondylitis blood.

No antigen is known for these receptors. Each CDR3 protein gets one entry after TCRdb re-called the 5' RACE reads with MiXCR. The sample records 200,000 to 250,000 distinct CDR3 sequences, about a sixth being singletons. Specimen: blood, either unsorted or a sorted T cell fraction (not recorded which). The source of these receptors is a male donor with ankylosing spondylitis.

This clonotype was recorded at least ten times. The chain links TRBV7-9 to TRBJ2-1; 11 bases are shared with TRBD2. This CDR3 comprises 14 residues. V lost 4 bases and J lost 7; bases outside the gene matches: 3. Germline loops: CDR1 SEHNR, CDR2 FQNEAQ (reference sequence). CDR3 nucleotides: TGTGCCAGCAGCTATACTAGCGGGAGAAATGAGCAGTTCTTC. Residues: CASSYTSGRNEQFF.

Only a few counts were recorded for this clonotype. This sequence joins TRBV7-2 and TRBJ2-3; 10 bases are shared with TRBD2. J lost 2 bases, V lost 5 bases, and 7 bases had no gene match. Germline V gives CDR1 SGHTA, CDR2 FQGNSA. The CDR3 loop spans 16 amino acids. The CDR3 reads CASSLLLAGDTDTQYF. CDR3 bases: TGTGCCAGCAGCCTCCTCCTAGCGGGGGACACAGATACGCAGTATTTT.

The sample holds a few counts of this clonotype. The V gene is TRBV12-3 or TRBV12-4, the J gene TRBJ1-5; the match to TRBD1 covers 8 bases. The junction had 8 bases not matched to a gene; V was cut back by 5 bases and J by 5 bases. The CDR3 spans 15 residues. CDR3 coding DNA: TGTGCCAGCAGTCCTCGGACAGGGTCGGATCAGCCCCAGCATTTT. Its protein is CASSPRTGSDQPQHF.

This clonotype occurred a few times. The chain recombines TRBV29-1 with TRBJ1-5; D uncertain. Per the germline V gene, CDR1 is SQVTM and CDR2 is ANQGSEA. The CDR3 extends over 13 amino acids. V dropped 5 bases and J dropped 3 bases, with 11 bases sitting between them. CDR3 in DNA: TGCAGCGTTTTACCGGGAAACAATCAGCCCCAGCATTTT. Translation: CSVLPGNNQPQHF.

This clonotype was counted many times. The V gene is TRBV20-1, the J gene TRBJ2-1; TRBD2 agrees at 10 bases. This CDR3 is 15 amino acids long. Germline V gives CDR1 DFQATT, CDR2 SNEGSKA (reference sequence). Trimming cost V 2 bases and J 0 bases; bases outside gene matches: 1. Written as DNA, the CDR3 is TGCAGTGCTAGAATAGCGGGGGGCTCCTACAATGAGCAGTTCTTC. Amino acids: CSARIAGGSYNEQFF.

This clonotype came up a few times. The chain couples TRBV6-2 or TRBV6-3 to TRBJ1-1; no definite D call. V lost 2 bases and J lost 5, with 15 bases in between. The germline CDR1 and CDR2 sequences are MNHEY and SVGEGT. This CDR3 comprises 15 residues. CDR3 protein: CASSYPEGRWTEAFF. CDR3 bases: TGTGCCAGCAGTTACCCCGAGGGCCGGTGGACTGAAGCTTTCTTT.

The chain employs TRBV4-1 and TRBJ1-5, with D possibly being TRBD1 (5 bases). The CDR3 covers 15 residues. Germline CDR1 reads MGHRA; CDR2 reads YSYEKL. Trimming shortened V by 0 bases and J by 6 bases, and 12 bases separated the two germline ends. CDR3 residues: CASSQDRGVTQPQHF. The CDR3 region has the DNA TGCGCCAGCAGCCAAGATCGGGGGGTAACTCAGCCCCAGCATTTT.

The chain combines TRBV4-3 with TRBJ1-2; a possible D gene is TRBD1 (6 bases). V was cut by 3 bases and J by 5 bases, with 16 bases left in between. Germline assignment: CDR1 LGHNA and CDR2 YSLEER. The CDR3 has 15 residues. CDR3 sequence: CASSQAEDSLYGYTF. The CDR3 bases are TGCGCCAGCAGCCAGGCCGAGGACAGCTTGTATGGCTACACCTTC.

This sequence joins TRBV29-1 and TRBJ2-1; D not certain. Germline-derived CDR1 and CDR2 are SQVTM and ANQGSEA. Deletions cut 8 bases from V and 1 base from J, with 15 bases between. The CDR3 runs to 14 residues. DNA for the CDR3: TGCAGCTTCCCCGTGGGTGGGTCCTACAATGAGCAGTTCTTC. Encoded protein: CSFPVGGSYNEQFF.

This chain connects TRBV6-5 to TRBJ2-7; possibly TRBD2 for D (7 bases). The CDR3 has 16 residues. The germline CDR1 and CDR2 sequences are MNHEY and SVGAGI. V was cut by 6 bases and J by 0 bases, with 18 bases left in between. The CDR3 region is CASSYGGGESSYEQYF. CDR3 bases: TGTGCCAGCAGCTACGGCGGGGGCGAGAGCTCCTACGAGCAGTACTTC.

J is TRBJ2-1 and V is TRBV12-3 or TRBV12-4; the match to TRBD2 covers 8 bases. The CDR3 extends over 14 amino acids. The J segment lost 0 bases and the V segment lost 6 bases, leaving 1 base of the junction unmatched. The CDR3 here is CASSGGASYNEQFF. The DNA of the CDR3 is TGTGCCAGCAGCGGGGGGGCCTCCTACAATGAGCAGTTCTTC.

This clonotype was seen a few times. J is TRBJ2-3 and V is TRBV3-1; 10 bases align to TRBD2. Per the germline V gene, CDR1 is LGHDT and CDR2 is YNNKEL (reference sequence). V was pared by 8 bases and J by 5 bases, with 19 bases of the junction left unmatched. This CDR3 spans 18 amino acids. The DNA of the CDR3 is TGTGCCAGCTACATAGCGGGAGGCTCACCCTCCAAGGGAGATACGCAGTATTTT. This gives the protein CASYIAGGSPSKGDTQYF.

The chain combines TRBV12-3 or TRBV12-4 with TRBJ2-7; D gene uncertain. CDR3 length: 13 residues. Between the trimmed V and J ends, which lost 3 bases and 4 bases, there was a span of 10 bases. The CDR3 region is CASSFTLLYEQYF. The DNA for the CDR3 is TGTGCCAGCAGTTTTACCTTACTTTACGAGCAGTACTTC.

This clonotype was seen a few times. V and J are TRBV6-5 and TRBJ1-2; no reliable D call. The V gene lost 1 base and the J gene lost 8 bases, with 17 bases spanning the gap. This CDR3 is 15 amino acids long. Per the germline V gene, CDR1 is MNHEY and CDR2 is SVGAGI. The CDR3, as DNA: TGTGCCAGCAGTTACTTCCCATGGGATGCGCGGGGCTACACCTTC. Its protein is CASSYFPWDARGYTF.

This sequence joins TRBV13 and TRBJ1-1; D is perhaps TRBD1 (5 bases). The CDR3 loop spans 13 amino acids. The V end was cut by 1 base, the J end by 5 bases, with 8 bases between. Per the germline V gene, CDR1 is PRHDT and CDR2 is FYEKMQ (reference sequence). CDR3 sequence: CASSLDRWTEAFF. The CDR3 DNA is TGTGCCAGCAGCTTAGACAGGTGGACTGAAGCTTTCTTT.

J is TRBJ1-1 and V is TRBV4-1; 7 nucleotides agree with TRBD1. V was pared by 4 bases and J by 0 bases, with 5 bases of the junction left unmatched. Germline V gene data show CDR1 as MGHRA and CDR2 as YSYEKL. The CDR3 contains 15 residues. CDR3 sequence: CASSPATGMNTEAFF. The CDR3 nucleotides read TGCGCCAGCAGCCCTGCGACAGGGATGAACACTGAAGCTTTCTTT.

V is TRBV4-3 and J is TRBJ2-7; D unclear. V was trimmed by 0 bases and J by 0 bases, leaving 12 bases between them. The CDR3 totals 16 residues. Germline V gives CDR1 LGHNA, CDR2 YSLEER. The CDR3 sequence is CASSQEWAAHSYEQYF. DNA of the CDR3: TGCGCCAGCAGCCAAGAGTGGGCTGCGCACTCCTACGAGCAGTACTTC.

The CDR3 DNA sequence: TGCGCCGGATCACCGGGCCCAGCCTTGGGTGGCTACACCTTC. This codes for CAGSPGPALGGYTF. The V and J genes are TRBV5-1 and TRBJ1-2; D not certain. The CDR3 spans 14 residues. V was trimmed by 10 bases and J by 7 bases, leaving 23 bases between them. The V gene's germline CDR1 is SGHRS and CDR2 YFSETQ.

The chain uses TRBV7-3 and TRBJ2-1; 7 bases fit TRBD2. CDR3 size: 14 residues. Germline V gene data show CDR1 as SGHTA and CDR2 as FQGTGA. V trimming: 5 bases; J trimming: 8 bases; junction bases outside the gene matches: 9. The CDR3 DNA follows: TGTGCCAGCAGCCTCGCCAGCGGGGAGGATGAGCAGTTCTTC. It yields the protein CASSLASGEDEQFF.

This clonotype was counted a few times. The chain uses TRBV20-1 and TRBJ2-7, with D possibly matching TRBD2 (6 bases). The CDR3 length is 13 residues. Trimming took off 0 bases at V and 3 bases at J, with 9 bases between the two ends. Germline lookup yields CDR1 DFQATT and CDR2 SNEGSKA (reference sequence). For the CDR3, the DNA is TGCAGTGCTAGAGATCGGGGGAACTACGAGCAGTACTTC. Its translation is CSARDRGNYEQYF.

The table lists this clonotype with a few counts. The chain links TRBV12-3 or TRBV12-4 to TRBJ2-1; 8 bases agree with TRBD1. J lost 3 bases, V lost 5 bases, and 3 bases had no gene match. This CDR3 is built from 14 residues. The CDR3 reads CASSGTGSYNEQFF. The DNA of the CDR3 is TGTGCCAGCAGTGGGACAGGAAGCTACAATGAGCAGTTCTTC.

This chain links TRBV4-1 with TRBJ1-1; D is perhaps TRBD1 (5 bases). This CDR3 region has 14 residues. Germline assignment: CDR1 MGHRA and CDR2 YSYEKL. The V end was cut by 4 bases, the J end by 0 bases, with 9 bases between. CDR3 bases: TGCGCCAGCAGCCGCGGGACGGTGAACACTGAAGCTTTCTTT. Its translation: CASSRGTVNTEAFF.

This clonotype was counted many times. The chain uses TRBV10-3 and TRBJ1-4; D call uncertain. The germline CDR1 and CDR2 sequences are ENHRY and SYGVKD. The CDR3 contains 15 residues. The ends were cut back, 0 bases at V and 3 bases at J, with 8 bases in the middle. The CDR3 DNA reads as TGTGCCATCAGTGAGTCAAACTCACCTAATGAAAAACTGTTTTTT. It is translated as CAISESNSPNEKLFF.

This chain links TRBV5-5 with TRBJ2-5, with no clear D. CDR3 length equals 13 residues. The ends were cut back, 1 base at V and 3 bases at J, with 7 bases in the middle. Germline V CDR1 and CDR2: SGHKS, YYEKEE (reference sequence). CDR3 sequence reads: CASSLPSEETQYF. The DNA for the CDR3 is TGTGCCAGCAGCTTGCCGTCTGAAGAGACCCAGTACTTC.

The J gene is TRBJ1-6, the V gene TRBV30; D gene ambiguous. Trimming left V 0 bases short and J 7 bases short, with 16 bases between. CDR1 and CDR2 (germline): GTSNPN, SVGIG (reference sequence). The CDR3 extends over 16 amino acids. CDR3 region: CAWSVVPGVSNSPLHF. CDR3 nucleotide sequence: TGTGCCTGGAGTGTAGTGCCGGGCGTCTCGAATTCACCCCTCCACTTT.

The V call is TRBV11-3, the J call TRBJ2-4; D not certain. V lost 1 base, J lost 8 bases, and 9 bases lay in between. Germline CDR1 and CDR2: SGHNT and YENEEA. The CDR3 sequence is 13 residues long. CDR3 in DNA: TGTGCCAGCAGCTTAGTAGTCCGGGACATTCAGTACTTC. Its protein is CASSLVVRDIQYF.

In this sample, this clonotype turned up a few times. This chain uses TRBV7-9 with TRBJ2-1; TRBD2 is a possible D gene (6 bases). Trimming took 3 bases from V and 6 from J, leaving 12 bases between them. The CDR3 has 14 residues. Germline-derived CDR1 and CDR2 are SEHNR and FQNEAQ (reference sequence). The CDR3 region is CASSFGGIGNEQFF. Here the CDR3 DNA reads TGTGCCAGCAGCTTTGGCGGGATAGGCAATGAGCAGTTCTTC.

The chain is built from TRBV3-1 and TRBJ1-2; TRBD1 matches 8 bases. Germline V gives CDR1 LGHDT, CDR2 YNNKEL (reference sequence). This CDR3 comprises 16 residues. The ends lost 4 bases at V and 3 bases at J; junction bases unmatched: 10. In DNA, the CDR3 is TGTGCCAGCAGCCCCAGGACAGGGACCCCTTACTATGGCTACACCTTC. This sequence encodes CASSPRTGTPYYGYTF.